One and the same sample provided the 22 T cell receptor beta chains below, sequenced in a study of regulatory T cells in long-lasting Graves disease. Construction of the TCR beta libraries employed iRepertoire HTBI primers in conjunction with Arm-PCR of CDR3 regions. MiXCR, run by TCRdb on the multiplex PCR reads, gives a single entry per CDR3 protein. The data contain a few hundred thousand distinct CDR3 sequences, over 12% of them seen just once; the ten biggest clones take up about 8.3%. The sample's time point: newly diagnosed GD, antithyroid drugs for less than 3 months. From RNA extracted from PBMCs, the TCR library was made. These same data were also listed under a study on T cells in Graves' hyperthyroidism and ophthalmopathy.

Sequenced material: peripheral blood mononuclear cells (PBMCs), taken at new diagnosis, from a patient treated with antithyroid drugs. These receptor sequences come from a woman aged 40 to 55 with Graves disease.

The rearrangement joins TRBV4-1 to TRBJ2-3; TRBD1 is a possible D gene (5 bases). CDR3 size: 16 residues. V lost 1 base and J lost 8, with 19 bases in between. Looked up from germline, CDR1 is MGHRA and CDR2 is YSYEKL. CDR3 region: CASSQVSLPSRGTQYF. In nucleotides, the CDR3 is TGCGCCAGCAGCCAAGTGTCCCTACCTTCAAGGGGTACGCAGTATTTT.

This clonotype was detected many times. The CDR3 DNA is TGCAGTGCTACAACGGGCAGGGGTGAAGCTTTCTTT. Translation gives CSATTGRGEAFF. The chain combines TRBV20-1 with TRBJ1-1; possible D gene TRBD1, 6 bases. The CDR3 has 12 residues. Trimming pared 4 bases from V and 7 bases from J, leaving 13 bases between. Looked up from germline, CDR1 is DFQATT and CDR2 is SNEGSKA (reference sequence).

V and J are TRBV4-2 and TRBJ2-7; 7 bases fit TRBD1. J lost 1 base, V lost 1 base, and 1 base had no gene match. The CDR3 covers 14 residues. Germline V gene data show CDR1 as LGHNA and CDR2 as YNFKEQ. The CDR3 protein is CASSQGDRSYEQYF. In nucleotides, the CDR3 is TGTGCCAGCAGCCAAGGGGACAGATCCTACGAGCAGTACTTC.

The CDR3 region is CASSYLPGSLSNQPQHF. In DNA form, the CDR3 reads TGTGCCAGCAGTTACCTTCCCGGCTCCTTGAGCAATCAGCCCCAGCATTTT. The rearrangement links TRBV28 to TRBJ1-5; D is undetermined. This CDR3 region has 17 residues. Trimming left V 4 bases short and J 1 base short, with 17 bases between. Germline CDR1 reads MDHEN; CDR2 reads SYDVKM.

This clonotype occurred many times. The gene calls are TRBV11-1 and TRBJ2-7; maybe TRBD2 (6 bases). Trimming shortened V by 3 bases and J by 4 bases, and 13 bases separated the two germline ends. The CDR3 runs 14 residues. Looked up from germline, CDR1 is SGHAT and CDR2 is FQDESV (reference sequence). The CDR3 protein is CASSFGGRTYEQYF. The CDR3 nucleotides read TGTGCCAGCAGCTTCGGAGGGAGGACTTACGAGCAGTACTTC.

This clonotype was found a few times. V usage is TRBV20-1 and J usage is TRBJ2-7; D call uncertain. V was shortened by 2 bases and J by 5 bases, with 10 bases between the two germline ends. The CDR3 is 12 amino acids. Germline V lookup: CDR1 DFQATT, CDR2 SNEGSKA (reference sequence). The CDR3 nucleotides are TGCAGTGCTAGATCCGACGGAGACGAGCAGTACTTC. It yields the protein CSARSDGDEQYF.

In this sample, this clonotype turned up many times. The genes are TRBV15 and TRBJ2-5, with D unresolved. This CDR3 has 16 amino acids. Germline V lookup: CDR1 LNHNV, CDR2 YYDKDF (reference sequence). V was shortened by 0 bases and J by 2 bases, with 13 bases between the two germline ends. The CDR3 DNA is TGTGCCACCAGCAGAGATTGGCAGAGCTTGCAAGAGACCCAGTACTTC. Translation: CATSRDWQSLQETQYF.

The table lists this clonotype with many counts. The chain combines TRBV28 with TRBJ1-2, with 7 bases matching TRBD1. The V and J ends lost 8 bases and 5 bases, in that order; junction bases with no gene match: 11. Germline-derived CDR1 and CDR2 are MDHEN and SYDVKM. This CDR3 has 14 residues. CDR3 loop: CASRSGTDLYGYTF. CDR3 in DNA: TGTGCCAGCCGGAGCGGGACAGACCTATATGGCTACACCTTC.

This clonotype appeared a few times. A single base separates this from a much larger clone, so it may be a read error. The rearrangement uses TRBV12-3 or TRBV12-4 and TRBJ2-1, with 8 bases matching TRBD2. The DNA end is a closer match to TRBJ2-5, so the J assignment may be wrong. The CDR3 totals 18 residues. As DNA, the CDR3 is TGTGCCAGCAGTTTCCACCATCCGGGACTAGAGACCCAAGAGACCCAGTACTTC. The encoded protein is CASSFHHPGLETQETQYF.

CDR3 nucleotide sequence: TGTGCCACCTATCGGACCTATGGCTACACCTTC. The encoded protein is CATYRTYGYTF. This chain joins TRBV2 and TRBJ1-2; D not resolved. V lost 10 bases and J 4 bases, leaving 10 bases between the germline ends. Germline V lookup: CDR1 SNHLY, CDR2 FYNNEI. The CDR3 spans 11 residues.

The chain joins TRBV4-1 to TRBJ1-5; maybe TRBD1 (6 bases). There are 19 residues in the CDR3. V shed 0 bases and J shed 1 base, with 19 bases lying between them. Looked up from germline, CDR1 is MGHRA and CDR2 is YSYEKL. CDR3: CASSQEFQGLGVSNQPQHF. The CDR3 nucleotides are TGCGCCAGCAGCCAAGAATTTCAGGGGTTAGGGGTAAGCAATCAGCCCCAGCATTTT.

In this sample, this clonotype turned up many times. The V call is TRBV18, the J call TRBJ2-7; D is ambiguous. In germline, CDR1 is KGHSH, CDR2 LQKENI. The CDR3 has 13 amino acids. Trimming removed 2 bases at V and 7 bases at J, with 12 bases between. For the CDR3, the DNA is TGTGCCAGCTCACCATCAGACGCTCGGGAGCAGTACTTC. This encodes CASSPSDAREQYF.

This clonotype was recorded many times. This chain uses TRBV24-1 with TRBJ2-2, with 9 bases matching TRBD1. This CDR3 has 19 amino acids. Losses at the gene ends were 0 bases for V and 3 bases for J; bases not matched to a gene: 10. The germline CDR1 and CDR2 sequences are KGHDR and SFDVKD. The DNA of the CDR3 is TGTGCCACCAGTGATTTGCGTAAGACAGGGGGTGGCGACACCGGGGAGCTGTTTTTT. Its protein is CATSDLRKTGGGDTGELFF.

This clonotype was seen at least ten times. V is TRBV11-3 and J is TRBJ2-7; TRBD1 matches at 7 bases. The CDR3 is 15 amino acids. The germline V gene has CDR1 SGHNT and CDR2 YENEEA. The trim removed 4 bases at V and 2 bases at J, leaving 8 bases unmatched. The CDR3 loop reads CASSSPGQTAYEQYF. The CDR3 DNA follows: TGTGCCAGCAGCTCCCCGGGACAGACGGCCTACGAGCAGTACTTC.

A few counts support this clonotype. The J gene is TRBJ2-6, the V gene TRBV7-9, with D tentatively TRBD1 (5 bases). Per the germline V gene, CDR1 is SEHNR and CDR2 is FQNEAQ (reference sequence). The length of the CDR3 is 16 residues. V lost 5 bases to trimming and J lost 0 bases, with 11 bases between them. CDR3: CASSPTTDSGANVLTF. CDR3 bases: TGTGCCAGCAGCCCCACGACAGACTCTGGGGCCAACGTCCTGACTTTC.

In its sample, this clonotype was seen many times. The chain couples TRBV12-3 or TRBV12-4 to TRBJ2-7; possible D gene TRBD1, 5 bases. CDR3 length: 12 amino acids. V lost 7 bases and J 6 bases, leaving 13 bases between the germline ends. As DNA, the CDR3 is TGTGCCAGCAAGGGGCAGGGCCTCGAGCAGTACTTC. As protein: CASKGQGLEQYF.

This clonotype was recorded at least ten times. CDR3 in DNA: TGTGCCAGCAGTGAAGCGACGCAGGGACCACCCCTCCACTTT. Its translation: CASSEATQGPPLHF. The chain joins TRBV2 to TRBJ1-6, with D possibly TRBD1 on 5 matching bases. Germline V CDR1 and CDR2: SNHLY, FYNNEI. The CDR3 is made up of 14 amino acids. Trimming shortened V by 0 bases and J by 11 bases, and 11 bases separated the two germline ends.

This clonotype was seen a handful of times. J is TRBJ1-6 and V is TRBV14, with unresolved D. Germline-derived CDR1 and CDR2 are SGHDN and FVKESK. V gave up 6 bases and J gave up 7 bases, with 16 bases separating them. CDR3 length: 15 residues. The CDR3 loop is CASSPTQTLNSPLHF. The CDR3 DNA is TGTGCCAGCAGTCCCACACAGACATTGAATTCACCCCTCCACTTT.

The table lists this clonotype with many counts. The chain carries TRBV28 and TRBJ1-1; D is undetermined. V was pared by 2 bases and J by 1 base, with 8 bases between. The CDR3 has 14 amino acids. Germline CDR1 and CDR2: MDHEN and SYDVKM. The CDR3: CASSLVSWNTEAFF. The CDR3 nucleotides read TGTGCCAGCAGTTTAGTTTCTTGGAACACTGAAGCTTTCTTT.

Here the CDR3 reads CSARGRASGYNEQFF. The CDR3 DNA reads as TGCAGTGCTAGAGGAAGGGCTAGCGGCTACAATGAGCAGTTCTTC. V gene TRBV20-1 combines with J gene TRBJ2-1; 7 bases are shared with TRBD2. The CDR3 runs to 15 residues. Germline values: CDR1 DFQATT, CDR2 SNEGSKA (reference sequence). Losses at the gene ends were 1 base for V and 3 bases for J; bases not matched to a gene: 6.

This clonotype has just one count. A far bigger clonotype differs at one base, so this is likely a read error. The chain employs TRBV11-3 and TRBJ2-7; 9 nucleotides agree with TRBD2. V was pared by 0 bases and J by 7 bases, with 7 bases of the junction left unmatched. The CDR3 contains 15 residues. Germline V CDR1 and CDR2: SGHNT, YENEEA. Here the CDR3 reads CASSLEGTSYNEQYF. CDR3 sequence (DNA): TGTGCCAGCAGCTTAGAAGGGACTAGCTACAATGAGCAGTACTTC.

This clonotype was observed many times. The V and J genes are TRBV20-1 and TRBJ2-3, with 7 bases fitting TRBD2. The germline CDR1 and CDR2 sequences are DFQATT and SNEGSKA (reference sequence). The CDR3 spans 15 residues. The V segment lost 0 bases and the J segment 2 bases; nucleotides outside the gene matches: 5. As DNA, the CDR3 is TGCAGTGCTAGAGACGGGACTATCCACACAGATACGCAGTATTTT. Amino acid sequence: CSARDGTIHTDTQYF.